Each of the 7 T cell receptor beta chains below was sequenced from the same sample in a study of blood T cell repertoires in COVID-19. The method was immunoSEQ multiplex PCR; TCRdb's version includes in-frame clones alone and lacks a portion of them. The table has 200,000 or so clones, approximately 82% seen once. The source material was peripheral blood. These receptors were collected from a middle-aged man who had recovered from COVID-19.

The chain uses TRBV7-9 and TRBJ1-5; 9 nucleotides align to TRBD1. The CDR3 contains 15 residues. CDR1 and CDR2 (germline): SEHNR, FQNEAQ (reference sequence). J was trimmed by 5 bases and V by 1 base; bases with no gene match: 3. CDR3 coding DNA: TGTGCCAGCAGCTTAGGGACAGGGGATTATCAGCCCCAGCATTTT. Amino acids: CASSLGTGDYQPQHF.

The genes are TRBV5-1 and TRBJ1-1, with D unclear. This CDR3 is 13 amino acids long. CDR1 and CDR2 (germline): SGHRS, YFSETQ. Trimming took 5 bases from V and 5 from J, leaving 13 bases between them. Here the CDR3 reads CASRAARGTEAFF. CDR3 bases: TGCGCCAGCAGGGCGGCTCGTGGAACTGAAGCTTTCTTT.

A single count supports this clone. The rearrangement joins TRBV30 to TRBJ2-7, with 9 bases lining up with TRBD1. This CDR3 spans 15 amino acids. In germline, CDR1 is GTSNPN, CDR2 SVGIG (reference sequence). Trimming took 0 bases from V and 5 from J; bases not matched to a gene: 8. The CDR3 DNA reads TGTGCCTGGAGTGTGGCGGGACAGGGATTCGACGAGCAGTACTTC. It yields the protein CAWSVAGQGFDEQYF.

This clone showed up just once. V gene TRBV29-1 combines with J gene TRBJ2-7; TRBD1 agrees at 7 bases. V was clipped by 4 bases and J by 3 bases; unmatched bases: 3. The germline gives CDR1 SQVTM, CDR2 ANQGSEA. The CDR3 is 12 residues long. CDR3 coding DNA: TGCAGCGTTGGGGACAGAGGCTACGAGCAGTACTTC. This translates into CSVGDRGYEQYF.

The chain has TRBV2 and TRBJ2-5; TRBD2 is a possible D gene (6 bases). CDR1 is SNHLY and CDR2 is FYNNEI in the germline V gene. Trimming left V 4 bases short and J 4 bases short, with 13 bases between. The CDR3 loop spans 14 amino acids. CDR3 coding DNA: TGTGCCAGCAGTGGCTCCGGGAGCCCAGAGACCCAGTACTTC. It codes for CASSGSGSPETQYF.

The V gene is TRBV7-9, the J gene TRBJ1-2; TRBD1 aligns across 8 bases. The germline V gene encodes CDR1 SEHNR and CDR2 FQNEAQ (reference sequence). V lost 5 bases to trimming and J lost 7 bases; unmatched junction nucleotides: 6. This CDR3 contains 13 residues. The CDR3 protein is CASSEDRVGGYTF. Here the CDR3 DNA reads TGTGCCAGCAGCGAGGACAGGGTTGGTGGCTACACCTTC. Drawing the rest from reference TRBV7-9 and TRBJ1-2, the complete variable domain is DTGVSQNPRHKITKRGQNVTFRCDPISEHNRLYWYRQTLGQGPEFLTYFQNEAQLEKSRLLSDRFSAERPKGSFSTLEIQRTEQGDSAMYLCASSEDRVGGYTFGSGTRLTVV.

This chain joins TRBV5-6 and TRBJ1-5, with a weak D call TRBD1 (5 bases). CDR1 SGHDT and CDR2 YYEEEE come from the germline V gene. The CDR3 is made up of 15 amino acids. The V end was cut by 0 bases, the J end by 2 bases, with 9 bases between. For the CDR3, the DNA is TGTGCCAGCAGCTTGGCTGGGGCAGGCAATCAGCCCCAGCATTTT. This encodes CASSLAGAGNQPQHF. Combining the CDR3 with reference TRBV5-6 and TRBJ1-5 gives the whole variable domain DAGVTQSPTHLIKTRGQQVTLRCSPKSGHDTVSWYQQALGQGPQFIFQYYEEEERQRGNFPDRFSGHQFPNYSSELNVNALLLGDSALYLCASSLAGAGNQPQHFGDGTRLSIL.